These 17 T cell receptor beta chains originate from one sample sequenced in a study of metastatic and nonmetastatic thyroid tumors. Patients had received no treatment of any kind before thyroid surgery. MiXCR was used by TCRdb to re-call the PCR reads. This repertoire shows tens of thousands of clones, around 24% found once; its top ten account for around 13%. The sequenced sample was tumor tissue. The receptor source for this set is a female donor with papillary thyroid cancer or a benign thyroid nodule (not recorded which). Some clones in this sample may be carry-over from other donors' samples.

V gene TRBV20-1 combines with J gene TRBJ1-5; possible D gene TRBD1, 6 bases. V gave up 5 bases and J gave up 6 bases, with 14 bases separating them. Per germline, CDR1 DFQATT and CDR2 SNEGSKA (reference sequence). CDR3 size: 13 residues. The CDR3 bases are TGCAGTGCTGCAACGGGGGCGAGTCAGCCCCAGCATTTT. Translation gives CSAATGASQPQHF.

This clone was recorded many times. The chain uses TRBV6-2 or TRBV6-3 and TRBJ2-6, with TRBD1 matching over 7 bases. The ends lost 6 bases at V and 2 bases at J; junction bases unmatched: 4. CDR1 is MNHEY and CDR2 is SVGEGT in the germline V gene. This CDR3 is built from 15 residues. Here the CDR3 reads CASRSTGAGANVLTF. The CDR3, as DNA: TGTGCCAGCAGGTCAACAGGGGCTGGGGCCAACGTCCTGACTTTC.

This chain uses TRBV6-1 with TRBJ1-2; the match to TRBD1 covers 7 bases. Germline CDR1 is MNHNS and CDR2 is SASEGT. V lost 5 bases and J lost 5; bases outside the gene matches: 11. This CDR3 is built from 15 residues. The CDR3 is CASSPNRDSMYGYTF. For the CDR3, the DNA is TGTGCCAGCAGTCCGAACCGGGACAGTATGTATGGCTACACCTTC.

This chain links TRBV10-1 with TRBJ2-3; D is possibly TRBD1 (6 bases). The length of the CDR3 is 14 residues. Trimming took 6 bases from V and 2 from J, leaving 12 bases between them. Germline V gene lookup returns CDR1 WNHNN and CDR2 SYGVQD (reference sequence). CDR3 sequence reads: CASRDSSNTDTQYF. CDR3 nucleotide sequence: TGCGCCAGCAGGGACAGCAGTAACACAGATACGCAGTATTTT.

This clone was seen a few times. The V call is TRBV11-2, the J call TRBJ2-7; D unresolved. Germline assignment: CDR1 SGHAT and CDR2 FQNNGV. CDR3 length: 13 residues. The ends were cut back, 0 bases at V and 6 bases at J, with 9 bases in the middle. CDR3 amino acids: CASSLEGRAEQYF. The CDR3 DNA reads as TGTGCCAGCAGCTTAGAGGGTAGGGCCGAGCAGTACTTC.

The sample holds a few counts of this clone. This chain connects TRBV12-3 or TRBV12-4 to TRBJ2-5; TRBD2 matches 7 bases. Trimming removed 5 bases from V and 7 bases from J; junction bases left unmatched: 13. CDR3 length equals 15 residues. Here the CDR3 DNA reads TGTGCCAGCAGTCCCGTAGGCGGGACGGGGGGGACCCAGTACTTC. Translating it yields CASSPVGGTGGTQYF.

V is TRBV20-1 and J is TRBJ2-5; 12 bases map to TRBD2. The CDR3 has 17 residues. Germline V gene sequence: CDR1 DFQATT, CDR2 SNEGSKA (reference sequence). Trimming cost V 5 bases and J 5 bases; bases outside gene matches: 15. In DNA, the CDR3 is TGCAGTGCTTTTCCCGATTGGACTAGCGGGACCAGGGAGACCCAGTACTTC. It encodes CSAFPDWTSGTRETQYF.

The chain uses TRBV7-8 and TRBJ2-7; the D gene could be TRBD1 or TRBD2 (6 bases each). Germline CDR1 SGHVS, CDR2 FQNEAQ. Trimming cost V 1 base and J 7 bases, with 14 bases left between them. This CDR3 is 14 amino acids long. The CDR3 nucleotides are TGTGCCAGCAGCTTAGATGGGGGGCAGGATGAGCAGTACGTC. It is translated as CASSLDGGQDEQYV.

Judged by abundance, this clone is medium-sized. The gene calls are TRBV25-1 and TRBJ2-7; D gene ambiguous. The CDR3 is 12 amino acids. The germline V and J ends were trimmed by 3 bases and 2 bases, with 5 bases remaining between them. CDR1 and CDR2 from the germline V gene are MGHDK and SYGVNS. CDR3 protein: CASSDAAYEQYF. CDR3 nucleotides: TGTGCCAGCAGTGACGCCGCCTACGAGCAGTACTTC.

Note on this clone: One end of the junction does not line up with germline, which may come from a read error. This rearrangement joins TRBV6-2 or TRBV6-3 to TRBJ2-2; tentative D call: TRBD1 (5 bases). The CDR3 loop spans 13 amino acids. CDR1 MNHEY and CDR2 SVGEGT come from the germline V gene. CDR3 DNA: TGTGCCAGCAGTTCGACAGACACCGTGGAGCTGTTTTTT. Translation: CASSSTDTVELFF.

The J gene is TRBJ2-1, the V gene TRBV5-1; TRBD2 might be the D (5 bases). The CDR3 runs 14 residues. V lost 4 bases and J 0 bases, leaving 8 bases between the germline ends. Germline CDR1 reads SGHRS; CDR2 reads YFSETQ. CDR3 loop: CASSLDYSYNEQFF. The CDR3, as DNA: TGCGCCAGCAGCCTTGACTACTCCTACAATGAGCAGTTCTTC.

The rearrangement joins TRBV24-1 to TRBJ2-1; 8 bases are a match to TRBD1. The junction had 9 bases not matched to a gene; V was cut back by 3 bases and J by 15 bases. Germline CDR1 reads KGHDR; CDR2 reads SFDVKD. The CDR3 is 13 amino acids. The DNA for the CDR3 is TGTGCCACCAGTGATGACAGGGGACGCGCGCCGTTCTTC. It yields the protein CATSDDRGRAPFF.

The V gene is TRBV9, the J gene TRBJ1-1, with 10 bases identical to TRBD1. CDR1 is SGDLS and CDR2 is YYNGEE in the germline V gene. CDR3 size: 16 residues. V lost 0 bases, J lost 0 bases, and 2 bases stayed unmatched. The CDR3 DNA reads as TGTGCCAGCAGCGTAGGGACAGGGGGTATGAACACTGAAGCTTTCTTT. It specifies CASSVGTGGMNTEAFF.

This clone was observed many times. The chain combines TRBV20-1 with TRBJ1-2; no firm D call. The V and J ends lost 5 bases and 2 bases respectively, with 15 bases between them. The germline V gene encodes CDR1 DFQATT and CDR2 SNEGSKA (reference sequence). The CDR3 loop spans 14 amino acids. CDR3 coding DNA: TGCAGTGCTGAGAGAGGCCACGGAAACTATGGCTACACCTTC. Protein product: CSAERGHGNYGYTF.

Ten or more counts support this clone. V gene TRBV6-1 combines with J gene TRBJ1-2; D call uncertain. The CDR3 contains 15 residues. The V gene's germline CDR1 is MNHNS and CDR2 SASEGT. Trimming pared 7 bases from V and 4 bases from J, leaving 19 bases between. DNA for the CDR3: TGTGCCAGCACCGAGCGGCAGGCTGGAATCTATGGCTACACCTTC. Translated: CASTERQAGIYGYTF.

This clone has a handful of counts. The chain employs TRBV27 and TRBJ2-7; 12 nucleotides align to TRBD2. Germline V gene data show CDR1 as MNHEY and CDR2 as SMNVEV (reference sequence). The ends lost 6 bases at V and 5 bases at J; junction bases unmatched: 8. The CDR3 extends over 15 amino acids. CDR3: CASRPPGLAGNEQYF. In DNA form, the CDR3 reads TGTGCCAGCAGGCCTCCGGGACTAGCGGGTAACGAGCAGTACTTC.

The CDR3 DNA follows: TGCAGTGCTAGAGAAACAGGGGGCGCAAACTATGGCTACACCTTC. Translated, it gives CSARETGGANYGYTF. The rearrangement links TRBV20-1 to TRBJ1-2, with 9 bases identical to TRBD1. Per germline, CDR1 DFQATT and CDR2 SNEGSKA (reference sequence). V dropped 0 bases and J dropped 2; count of bases not matched to a gene: 4. The CDR3 consists of 15 residues.